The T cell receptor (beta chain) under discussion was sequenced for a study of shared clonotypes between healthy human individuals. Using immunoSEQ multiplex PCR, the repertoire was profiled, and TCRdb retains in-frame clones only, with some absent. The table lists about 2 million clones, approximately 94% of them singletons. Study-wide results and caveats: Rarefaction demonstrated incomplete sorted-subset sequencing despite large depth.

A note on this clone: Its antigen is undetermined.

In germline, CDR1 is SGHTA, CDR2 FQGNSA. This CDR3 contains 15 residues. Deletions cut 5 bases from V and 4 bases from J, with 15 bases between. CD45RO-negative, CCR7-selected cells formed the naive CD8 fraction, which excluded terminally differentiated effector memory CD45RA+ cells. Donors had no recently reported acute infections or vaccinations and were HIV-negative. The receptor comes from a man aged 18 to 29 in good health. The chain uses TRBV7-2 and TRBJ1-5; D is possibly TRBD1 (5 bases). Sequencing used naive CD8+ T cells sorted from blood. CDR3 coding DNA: TGTGCCAGCAGCACACAAGACAGCAAGAATCAGCCCCAGCATTTT. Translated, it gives CASSTQDSKNQPQHF.